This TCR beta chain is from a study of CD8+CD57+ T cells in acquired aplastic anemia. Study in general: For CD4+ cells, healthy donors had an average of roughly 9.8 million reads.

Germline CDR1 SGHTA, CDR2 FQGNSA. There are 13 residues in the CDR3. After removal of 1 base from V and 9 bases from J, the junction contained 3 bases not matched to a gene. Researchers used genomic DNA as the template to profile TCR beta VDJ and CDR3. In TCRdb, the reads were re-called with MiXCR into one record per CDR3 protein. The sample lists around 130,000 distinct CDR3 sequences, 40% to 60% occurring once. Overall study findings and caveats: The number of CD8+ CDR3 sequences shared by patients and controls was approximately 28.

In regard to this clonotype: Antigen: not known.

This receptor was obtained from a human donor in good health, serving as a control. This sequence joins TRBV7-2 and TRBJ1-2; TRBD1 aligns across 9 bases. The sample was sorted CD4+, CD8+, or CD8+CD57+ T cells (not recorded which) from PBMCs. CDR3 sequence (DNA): TGTGCCAGCAGCTTAGAAACAGGGGGCCGCTACACCTTC. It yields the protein CASSLETGGRYTF. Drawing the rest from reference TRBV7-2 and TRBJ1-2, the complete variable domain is GAGVSQSPSNKVTEKGKDVELRCDPISGHTALYWYRQSLGQGLEFLIYFQGNSAPDKSGLPSDRFSAERTGGSVSTLTIQRTQQEDSAVYLCASSLETGGRYTFGSGTRLTVV.